This TCR beta chain was profiled in a study of CD8 T cells in ankylosing spondylitis. Study-wide results and caveats: Eight highly homologous variants formed a TCR beta motif that appeared characteristic of ankylosing spondylitis blood. Matched ankylosing spondylitis synovial fluid reportedly showed significant enrichment of disease-linked clones.

As to this clonotype: What it binds is not known.

Each CDR3 protein gets one entry after TCRdb re-called the 5' RACE reads with MiXCR. The table has 300,000 to 400,000 distinct CDR3 sequences, 20% to 25% seen once. The length of the CDR3 is 17 residues. Germline values: CDR1 MNHEY, CDR2 SVGAGI. V was pared by 4 bases and J by 1 base, with 17 bases between. The chain employs TRBV6-5 and TRBJ2-1; weak D call: TRBD1 (5 bases). The source of this sequence is a male donor with ankylosing spondylitis. Sequencing was done on a sample of blood, either unsorted or a sorted T cell fraction (not recorded which). CDR3 residues: CASSSRVRSGSYNEQFF. The CDR3 DNA follows: TGTGCCAGCAGTTCCAGGGTTAGAAGTGGGTCCTACAATGAGCAGTTCTTC.